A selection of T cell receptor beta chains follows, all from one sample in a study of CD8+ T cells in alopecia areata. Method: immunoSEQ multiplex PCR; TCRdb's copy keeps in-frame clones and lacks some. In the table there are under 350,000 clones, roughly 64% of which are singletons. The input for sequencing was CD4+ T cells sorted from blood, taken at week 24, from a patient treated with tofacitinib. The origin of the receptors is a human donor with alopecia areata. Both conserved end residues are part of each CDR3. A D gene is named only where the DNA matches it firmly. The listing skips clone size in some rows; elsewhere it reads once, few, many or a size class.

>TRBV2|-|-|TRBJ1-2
TGTGCCAGCAGAGAAGGAACAATCGCCTTC
CASREGTIAF
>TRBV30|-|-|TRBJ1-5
TGTGCCTGGCGGATGGGAAGCAATCAGCCCCAGCATTTT
CAWRMGSNQPQHF
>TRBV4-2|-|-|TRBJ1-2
TGTGCCAGCAGCCAAGATCGGGGGAGCCACTATGGCTACACCTTC
CASSQDRGSHYGYTF
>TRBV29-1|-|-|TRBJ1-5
TGCAGCGTTGGGTCCGGTTATAGCAATCAGCCCCAGCATTTT
CSVGSGYSNQPQHF
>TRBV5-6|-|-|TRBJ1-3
TGTGCCAGCAGCCCTAGCCCCTCCGAAAACACCATATATTTT
CASSPSPSENTIYF
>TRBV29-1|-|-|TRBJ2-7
TGCAGCGGTGCCAGTCAGGGTCGAGAGCAGTACTTC
CSGASQGREQYF
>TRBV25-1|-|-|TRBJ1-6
TGTGCCAGCAGCAAGGGGGTTGGACCCCTCCACTTT
CASSKGVGPLHF
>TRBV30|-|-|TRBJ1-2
TGTGCCTGGAGTTCGGTAACCGGGCCATCGAAGGGCTACACCTTC
CAWSSVTGPSKGYTF
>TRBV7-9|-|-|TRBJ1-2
TGTGCCAGCAATATGAACAGGGACTATGGCTACACCTTC
CASNMNRDYGYTF
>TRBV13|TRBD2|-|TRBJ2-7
TGTGCCAGCAGCTCATGGGGGGGTAGGTCCCCCGAGCAGTACTTC
CASSSWGGRSPEQYF
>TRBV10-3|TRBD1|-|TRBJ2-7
TGTGCCATCAAGGTGGGACAGGGCTACGAGCAGTACTTC
CAIKVGQGYEQYF
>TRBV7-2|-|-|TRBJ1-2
TGTGCCATGCGGTTAGCTTATGGCTACACCTTC
CAMRLAYGYTF
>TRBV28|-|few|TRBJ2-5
TGTGCCAGCACTACCCTGGAGACCCAGTACTTC
CASTTLETQYF
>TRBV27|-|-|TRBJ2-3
TGTGCCAGCAGTCCCACCGGCGATACGCAGTATTTT
CASSPTGDTQYF
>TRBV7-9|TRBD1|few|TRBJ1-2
TGTGCCAGCGACTGGGACAGCCCACAATCCTATGGCTACACCTTC
CASDWDSPQSYGYTF
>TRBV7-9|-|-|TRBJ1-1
TGTGCCAGCAGCTTGAGAGTAGGGGACACTGAAGCTTTCTTT
CASSLRVGDTEAFF
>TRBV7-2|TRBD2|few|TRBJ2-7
TGTGCCAGCAGCCAAACCTCTAGCGGGGGGACCCCCGAGCAGTACTTC
CASSQTSSGGTPEQYF
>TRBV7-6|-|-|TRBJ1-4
TGTGCCAGCAGCTTAACAGGGACTACTAATGAAAAACTGTTTTTT
CASSLTGTTNEKLFF